This paragraph reports one T cell receptor (beta chain). The protocol was immunoSEQ multiplex PCR, while the TCRdb copy is restricted to in-frame clones and leaves out a portion. The table records roughly 96,000 clones, about 86% of them present only once. This sample was included in a study of blood T cell repertoires in COVID-19. This CDR3 is built from 14 residues. Germline-derived CDR1 and CDR2 are GTSNPN and SVGIG (reference sequence). V dropped 0 bases and J dropped 3 bases, with 10 bases sitting between them. The TCR originated in a man aged 60-69 years with acute or convalescent COVID-19. The chain carries TRBV30 and TRBJ2-3; the D gene is possibly TRBD1 (6 bases). The source material was peripheral blood. The CDR3 is CAWSVRQVTDTQYF. CDR3 DNA: TGTGCCTGGAGTGTACGACAGGTTACAGATACGCAGTATTTT.